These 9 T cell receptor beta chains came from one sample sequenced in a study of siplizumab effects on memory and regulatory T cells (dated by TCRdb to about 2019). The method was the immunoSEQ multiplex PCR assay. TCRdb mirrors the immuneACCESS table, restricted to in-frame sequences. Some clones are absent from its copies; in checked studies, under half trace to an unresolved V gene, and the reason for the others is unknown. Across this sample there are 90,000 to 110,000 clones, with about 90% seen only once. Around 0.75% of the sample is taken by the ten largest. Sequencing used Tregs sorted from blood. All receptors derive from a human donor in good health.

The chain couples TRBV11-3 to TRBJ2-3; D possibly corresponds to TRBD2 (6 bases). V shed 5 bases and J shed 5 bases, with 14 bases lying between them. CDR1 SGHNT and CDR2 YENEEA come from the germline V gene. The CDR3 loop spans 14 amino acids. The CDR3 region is CASSDRSSEDTQYF. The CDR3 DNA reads TGTGCCAGCAGCGATCGATCTAGCGAAGATACGCAGTATTTT.

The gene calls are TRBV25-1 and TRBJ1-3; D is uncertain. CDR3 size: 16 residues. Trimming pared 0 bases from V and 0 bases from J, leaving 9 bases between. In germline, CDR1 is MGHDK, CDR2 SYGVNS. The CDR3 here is CASSEYRFSSGNTIYF. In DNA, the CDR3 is TGTGCCAGCAGTGAATATCGGTTTTCCTCTGGAAACACCATATATTTT.

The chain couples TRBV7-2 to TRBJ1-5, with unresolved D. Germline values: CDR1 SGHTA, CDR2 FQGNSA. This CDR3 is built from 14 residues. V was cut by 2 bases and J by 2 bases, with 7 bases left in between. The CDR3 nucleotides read TGTGCCAGCAGCTTACGGCAGGGCAATCAGCCCCAGCATTTT. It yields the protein CASSLRQGNQPQHF.

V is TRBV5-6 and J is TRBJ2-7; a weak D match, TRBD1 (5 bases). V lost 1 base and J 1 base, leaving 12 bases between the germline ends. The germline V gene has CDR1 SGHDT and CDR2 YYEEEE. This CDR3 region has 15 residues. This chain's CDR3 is CASSLSAGLSYEQYF. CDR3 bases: TGTGCCAGCAGCTTGTCGGCAGGGTTATCCTACGAGCAGTACTTC.

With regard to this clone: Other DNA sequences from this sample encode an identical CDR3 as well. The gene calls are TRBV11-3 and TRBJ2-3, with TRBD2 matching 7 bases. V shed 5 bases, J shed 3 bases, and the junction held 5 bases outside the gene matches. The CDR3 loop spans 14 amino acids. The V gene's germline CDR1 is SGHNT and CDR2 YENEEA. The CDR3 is CASSLGGSTDTQYF. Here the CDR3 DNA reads TGTGCCAGCAGCCTCGGGGGGTCAACAGATACGCAGTATTTT.

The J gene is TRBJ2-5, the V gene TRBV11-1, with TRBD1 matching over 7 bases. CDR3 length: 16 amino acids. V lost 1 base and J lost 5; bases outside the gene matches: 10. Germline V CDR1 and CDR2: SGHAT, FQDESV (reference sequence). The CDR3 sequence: CASSLGDRARDETQYF. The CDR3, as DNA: TGTGCCAGCAGCTTAGGAGACAGGGCGAGAGACGAGACCCAGTACTTC.

CDR3 nucleotides: TGTGCCAGTAGTACGCCCTTGACCGGCGATACGCAGTATTTT. Translating it yields CASSTPLTGDTQYF. The chain employs TRBV19 and TRBJ2-3; D gene ambiguous. The ends were cut back, 4 bases at V and 6 bases at J, with 14 bases in the middle. This CDR3 is 14 amino acids long. Per germline, CDR1 LNHDA and CDR2 SQIVND (reference sequence).

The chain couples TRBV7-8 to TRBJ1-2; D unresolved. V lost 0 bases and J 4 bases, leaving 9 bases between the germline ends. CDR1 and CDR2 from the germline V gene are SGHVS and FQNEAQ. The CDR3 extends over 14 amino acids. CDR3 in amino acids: CASSLAVSGYGYTF. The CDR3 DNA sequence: TGTGCCAGCAGCTTAGCGGTTTCAGGCTATGGCTACACCTTC.

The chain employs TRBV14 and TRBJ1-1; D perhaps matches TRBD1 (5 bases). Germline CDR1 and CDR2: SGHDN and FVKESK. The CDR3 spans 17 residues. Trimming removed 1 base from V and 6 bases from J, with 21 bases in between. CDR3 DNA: TGTGCCAGCAGCCAAGGGCCAGGGATAAACTTTCGTGCTGAAGCTTTCTTT. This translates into CASSQGPGINFRAEAFF.